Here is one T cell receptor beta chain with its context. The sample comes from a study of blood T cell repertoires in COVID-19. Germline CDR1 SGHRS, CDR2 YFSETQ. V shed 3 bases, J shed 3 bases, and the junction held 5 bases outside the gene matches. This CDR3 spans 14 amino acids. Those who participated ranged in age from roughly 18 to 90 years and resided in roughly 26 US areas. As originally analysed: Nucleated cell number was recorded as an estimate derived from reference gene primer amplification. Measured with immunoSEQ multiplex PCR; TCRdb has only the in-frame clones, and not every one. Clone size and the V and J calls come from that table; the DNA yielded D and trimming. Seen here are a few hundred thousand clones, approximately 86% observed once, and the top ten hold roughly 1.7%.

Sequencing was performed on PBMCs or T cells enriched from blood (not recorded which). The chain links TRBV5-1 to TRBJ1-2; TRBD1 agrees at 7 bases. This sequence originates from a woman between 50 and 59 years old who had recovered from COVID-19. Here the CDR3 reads CASSSTGWDYGYTF. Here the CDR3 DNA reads TGCGCCAGCAGCTCGACAGGGTGGGACTATGGCTACACCTTC.